Each of the 27 T cell receptor beta chains below was sequenced from the same sample in a study of control samples from healthy donors and cancer patients. Assay: immunoSEQ multiplex PCR; the TCRdb copy retains only in-frame clones and omits some. The sample carries over 150,000 clones, approximately 92% recorded once. The source material was blood. Receptors originate from a man younger than 45 in good health.

The V call is TRBV18, the J call TRBJ1-5, with D perhaps TRBD1 (5 bases). V shed 6 bases and J shed 5 bases, with 20 bases lying between them. The CDR3 is made up of 16 amino acids. Germline assignment: CDR1 KGHSH and CDR2 LQKENI. CDR3 in DNA: TGTGCCAGCTCCGACCGGGACCTCCCGGGGCATCAGCCCCAGCATTTT. Protein: CASSDRDLPGHQPQHF.

This clone was recorded a few times. For the CDR3, the DNA is TGTGCCAGCTCACCAGCAGGGAGGAACACTGAAGCTTTCTTT. It encodes CASSPAGRNTEAFF. The chain employs TRBV18 and TRBJ1-1, with D tentatively TRBD1 (5 bases). From germline, CDR1 is KGHSH and CDR2 LQKENI. The ends were cut back, 2 bases at V and 1 base at J, with 8 bases in the middle. The CDR3 is 14 amino acids. Full variable domain (rest looked up from reference TRBV18 and TRBJ1-1): NAGVMQNPRHLVRRRGQEARLRCSPMKGHSHVYWYRQLPEEGLKFMVYLQKENIIDESGMPKERFSAEFPKEGPSILRIQQVVRGDSAAYFCASSPAGRNTEAFFGQGTRLTVV.

This clone has only a few counts. The chain employs TRBV5-8 and TRBJ1-1; 8 positions match TRBD1. The V segment lost 3 bases and the J segment 3 bases; nucleotides outside the gene matches: 4. The CDR3 is 14 residues long. Per the germline V gene, CDR1 is SGHTS and CDR2 is YDEGEE. CDR3 region: CASSSGQADTEAFF. The DNA of the CDR3 is TGTGCCAGCAGCTCGGGACAGGCCGACACTGAAGCTTTCTTT.

The chain couples TRBV28 to TRBJ2-7, with 8 bases fitting TRBD1. Germline assignment: CDR1 MDHEN and CDR2 SYDVKM. The CDR3 has 14 amino acids. The CDR3 DNA reads TGTGAAGTTCCAGGGGGCGACTCCTTCCACGAGCAGTACTTC. Residues: CEVPGGDSFHEQYF.

The chain employs TRBV27 and TRBJ1-1, with D possibly matching TRBD1 (5 bases). This CDR3 is 15 amino acids long. Trimming took off 1 base at V and 1 base at J, with 10 bases between the two ends. Germline V gene data show CDR1 as MNHEY and CDR2 as SMNVEV (reference sequence). In DNA, the CDR3 is TGTGCCAGCAGTTTATGGGGAACAGGGAACACTGAAGCTTTCTTT. This sequence encodes CASSLWGTGNTEAFF.

This chain links TRBV21-1 with TRBJ1-2; the table's D call, TRBD1, was not checked against the DNA. TRBV21-1 is labeled a pseudogene. The CDR3 loop spans 14 amino acids. The CDR3, as DNA: TGTGCCAGCAGCACTGGACAGGGGAACTATGGCTACACCTTC. Its protein is CASSTGQGNYGYTF.

The chain uses TRBV3-1 (or the pseudogene TRBV3-2) and TRBJ2-2, with 9 bases identical to TRBD1. The CDR3 sequence is 18 residues long. Germline loops: CDR1 LGHDT, CDR2 YNNKEL (reference sequence). J gave up 1 base and V 2 bases, and 8 bases lay outside the gene matches. The CDR3 region has the DNA TGTGCCAGCAGCCAACCCGGACAGGGGATTCTGAACACCGGGGAGCTGTTTTTT. Its protein is CASSQPGQGILNTGELFF.

The J gene is TRBJ2-3, the V gene TRBV9; 9 positions agree with TRBD2. CDR3 length: 15 residues. Germline CDR1 SGDLS, CDR2 YYNGEE. V dropped 3 bases and J dropped 5; count of bases not matched to a gene: 7. The chain's CDR3 is CASSGGTSQGDTQYF. DNA for the CDR3: TGTGCCAGCAGCGGGGGGACTAGCCAAGGAGATACGCAGTATTTT.

Here the CDR3 DNA reads TGTGCCTGGAGTGTTCCAGGGAGTAGGTTTGAGCAGTTCTTC. Amino acids: CAWSVPGSRFEQFF. The rearrangement links TRBV30 to TRBJ2-1, with D perhaps given as TRBD1 or TRBD2 (5 bases each). Germline CDR1 GTSNPN, CDR2 SVGIG (reference sequence). This CDR3 has 14 amino acids. The ends were cut back, 0 bases at V and 9 bases at J, with 15 bases in the middle.

The chain recombines TRBV28 with TRBJ1-1; unclear D gene. This CDR3 comprises 13 residues. Trimming took off 0 bases at V and 4 bases at J, with 6 bases between the two ends. The germline CDR1 and CDR2 sequences are MDHEN and SYDVKM. Here the CDR3 reads CASSLWTATEAFF. The CDR3, as DNA: TGTGCCAGCAGTTTATGGACGGCCACTGAAGCTTTCTTT. Variable domain in full (rest from reference TRBV28 and TRBJ1-1): DVKVTQSSRYLVKRTGEKVFLECVQDMDHENMFWYRQDPGLGLRLIYFSYDVKMKEKGDIPEGYSVSREKKERFSLILESASTNQTSMYLCASSLWTATEAFFGQGTRLTVV.

The chain carries TRBV13 and TRBJ2-3; TRBD2 aligns across 7 bases. The CDR3 extends over 16 amino acids. Looked up from germline, CDR1 is PRHDT and CDR2 is FYEKMQ (reference sequence). Trimming removed 1 base from V and 2 bases from J; junction bases left unmatched: 6. The CDR3: CASSLERDLHTDTQYF. In DNA, the CDR3 is TGTGCCAGCAGCTTAGAGCGGGATTTACACACAGATACGCAGTATTTT.

This chain connects TRBV6-6 to TRBJ2-1; TRBD1 matches 9 bases. Germline assignment: CDR1 MNHNY and CDR2 SVGAGI (reference sequence). V shed 5 bases and J 8 bases; nucleotides not matched to a gene: 4. This CDR3 region has 13 residues. CDR3 coding DNA: TGTGCCAGCAGTGGGACAGGGTTCCATGAGCAGTTCTTC. Its protein is CASSGTGFHEQFF.

The chain employs TRBV6-5 and TRBJ1-2, with 7 bases aligning to TRBD1. CDR3 length: 14 residues. CDR1 is MNHEY and CDR2 is SVGAGI in the germline V gene. The junction had 3 bases not matched to a gene; V was cut back by 0 bases and J by 5 bases. This CDR3 reads CASSYSGQPYGYTF. The CDR3, as DNA: TGTGCCAGCAGTTACTCGGGACAGCCTTATGGCTACACCTTC.

Only one count was recorded for this clone. The chain joins TRBV19 to TRBJ1-4; 8 bases match TRBD1. This CDR3 contains 15 residues. V shed 6 bases, J shed 7 bases, and the junction held 10 bases outside the gene matches. CDR1 is LNHDA and CDR2 is SQIVND in the germline V gene (reference sequence). CDR3 sequence reads: CASRVSRGLGEKLFF. The CDR3 DNA is TGTGCCAGTAGGGTATCCAGGGGGCTCGGTGAAAAACTGTTTTTT.

V usage is TRBV19 and J usage is TRBJ1-1; TRBD1 is a possible D gene (5 bases). The CDR3 totals 13 residues. Germline V gives CDR1 LNHDA, CDR2 SQIVND (reference sequence). Trimming shortened V by 6 bases and J by 1 base, and 9 bases separated the two germline ends. CDR3 residues: CASRNTGNTEAFF. The CDR3 DNA sequence: TGTGCCAGTAGAAATACAGGGAACACTGAAGCTTTCTTT. The full variable domain, its missing parts supplied by reference TRBV19 and TRBJ1-1, is DGGITQSPKYLFRKEGQNVTLSCEQNLNHDAMYWYRQDPGQGLRLIYYSQIVNDFQKGDIAEGYSVSREKKESFPLTVTSAQKNPTAFYLCASRNTGNTEAFFGQGTRLTVV.

The rearrangement joins TRBV29-1 to TRBJ2-7; TRBD1 matches 11 bases. V lost 3 bases to trimming and J lost 3 bases; unmatched junction nucleotides: 10. Germline V gene sequence: CDR1 SQVTM, CDR2 ANQGSEA. The CDR3 runs 16 residues. The CDR3 nucleotides read TGCAGCGTTGAGCTCCTCGCCGGGACAGGGGGCTACGAGCAGTACTTC. Encoded protein: CSVELLAGTGGYEQYF.

For the CDR3, the DNA is TGTGCCAGCAGCGCCGGAGCCACCGCTGGAAACACCATATATTTT. It specifies CASSAGATAGNTIYF. The V call is TRBV9, the J call TRBJ1-3, with D unresolved. Between the trimmed V and J ends, which lost 3 bases and 2 bases, there was a span of 12 bases. The CDR3 totals 15 residues. Germline assignment: CDR1 SGDLS and CDR2 YYNGEE.

The rearrangement links TRBV2 to TRBJ1-5; D unresolved. Germline values: CDR1 SNHLY, CDR2 FYNNEI. Trimming removed 4 bases at V and 4 bases at J, with 11 bases between. The CDR3 extends over 14 amino acids. CDR3 protein: CASSGPLENQPQHF. CDR3 DNA: TGTGCCAGCAGTGGCCCCCTGGAGAATCAGCCCCAGCATTTT. The variable domain in full, completed from reference TRBV2 and TRBJ1-5, reads EPEVTQTPSHQVTQMGQEVILRCVPISNHLYFYWYRQILGQKVEFLVSFYNNEISEKSEIFDDQFSVERPDGSNFTLKIRSTKLEDSAMYFCASSGPLENQPQHFGDGTRLSIL.

CDR3 region: CASSLRTQWFF. The CDR3 DNA reads TGTGCCAGCAGTTTGCGGACCCAGTGGTTCTTC. This chain joins TRBV28 and TRBJ2-1; D is ambiguous. The CDR3 length is 11 residues. The V gene's germline CDR1 is MDHEN and CDR2 SYDVKM. V lost 3 bases and J 15 bases, leaving 12 bases between the germline ends.

The chain is built from TRBV3-1 (or the pseudogene TRBV3-2) and TRBJ1-4; unclear D gene. The V and J ends lost 5 bases and 4 bases respectively, with 17 bases between them. This CDR3 is 16 amino acids long. Germline CDR1 and CDR2: LGHDT and YNNKEL (reference sequence). Here the CDR3 reads CASSVIAPPYNEKLFF. In DNA, the CDR3 is TGTGCCAGCAGCGTCATCGCACCACCCTATAATGAAAAACTGTTTTTT.

V usage is TRBV28 and J usage is TRBJ2-1; 8 bases line up with TRBD2. The CDR3 length is 15 residues. V dropped 5 bases and J dropped 4; count of bases not matched to a gene: 7. Germline V lookup: CDR1 MDHEN, CDR2 SYDVKM. In nucleotides, the CDR3 is TGTGCCAGCAGTCCCGGCGGCGGGAGGTACAATGAGCAGTTCTTC. Protein: CASSPGGGRYNEQFF.

V and J are TRBV7-9 and TRBJ2-3, with D tentatively TRBD2 (6 bases). Germline-derived CDR1 and CDR2 are SEHNR and FQNEAQ (reference sequence). The CDR3 is 16 residues long. The germline V and J ends were trimmed by 5 bases and 0 bases, with 15 bases remaining between them. DNA of the CDR3: TGTGCCAGCAGCCTTGTCAGCGGGTCTAGCACAGATACGCAGTATTTT. Translation: CASSLVSGSSTDTQYF.

The V and J genes are TRBV25-1 and TRBJ2-7; 7 positions agree with TRBD1. The V segment lost 8 bases and the J segment 3 bases; nucleotides outside the gene matches: 7. Per germline, CDR1 MGHDK and CDR2 SYGVNS. The CDR3 loop spans 13 amino acids. This chain's CDR3 is CASQTPGGYEQYF. DNA for the CDR3: TGTGCCAGCCAAACACCAGGGGGCTACGAGCAGTACTTC.

The CDR3 nucleotides read TGTGCCAGCAGCGCATCCTCTGGGGCCAACGTCCTGACTTTC. Its protein product is CASSASSGANVLTF. This chain connects TRBV5-6 to TRBJ2-6; D call uncertain. Germline V gene data show CDR1 as SGHDT and CDR2 as YYEEEE. V dropped 4 bases and J dropped 0 bases, with 5 bases sitting between them. The length of the CDR3 is 14 residues.

The chain joins TRBV15 to TRBJ2-1, with 8 bases lining up with TRBD1. The CDR3 contains 15 residues. Germline lookup yields CDR1 LNHNV and CDR2 YYDKDF (reference sequence). The V segment lost 1 base and the J segment 3 bases; nucleotides outside the gene matches: 2. CDR3 coding DNA: TGTGCCACCAGCAGAGGACAGGGGTACTACAATGAGCAGTTCTTC. It encodes CATSRGQGYYNEQFF.

The chain couples TRBV19 to TRBJ1-5; D uncertain. The germline CDR1 and CDR2 sequences are LNHDA and SQIVND (reference sequence). The CDR3 is made up of 13 amino acids. With 7 bases removed from V and 0 bases from J, the gap between germline ends came to 7 bases. In DNA, the CDR3 is TGTGCCAGTACCGGGGATAGCAATCAGCCCCAGCATTTT. Its protein product is CASTGDSNQPQHF. Full variable domain (remainder filled in from reference TRBV19 and TRBJ1-5): DGGITQSPKYLFRKEGQNVTLSCEQNLNHDAMYWYRQDPGQGLRLIYYSQIVNDFQKGDIAEGYSVSREKKESFPLTVTSAQKNPTAFYLCASTGDSNQPQHFGDGTRLSIL.

A word on this clone: Other nucleotide sequences in the sample specify the same CDR3. J is TRBJ1-4 and V is TRBV5-1, with 9 bases aligning to TRBD1. CDR1 SGHRS and CDR2 YFSETQ come from the germline V gene. Unmatched junction bases numbered 7, after V lost 5 bases and J lost 8 bases. The CDR3 covers 14 residues. CDR3 protein: CASSSGTGNEKLFF. In DNA, the CDR3 is TGCGCCAGCAGTTCCGGGACAGGGAACGAAAAACTGTTTTTT.